Sequencing of this T cell receptor (beta chain) was carried out in a study of T cell responses to AZD1222 COVID-19 vaccine. Study-level points and caveats: The span of vaccine-associated CD4 TCRs extended across spike, with dominance at 160-218 and 743-854. The donors showed a predominance of white British ancestry and of females, with possible underestimation of clonal diversity. Two doses of AZD1222 preceded a rise in Spike-specific TCR breadth and depth.

This CDR3 has 15 amino acids. The V end lost 0 bases, the J end lost 1 base, and 8 bases lay between the germline ends. Germline assignment: CDR1 SGHRS and CDR2 YFSETQ. Pooled in the analysis were second doses at about 4 or about 12 weeks. Turning to this clone: Its antigen is still unknown.

Produced via immunoSEQ multiplex PCR; TCRdb's table is partial and in-frame only. This table has 150,000 to 200,000 clones, 88% appearing once. This sample comprised peripheral blood, obtained 28 days after the second AZD1222 dose. The V call is TRBV5-1, the J call TRBJ1-5; D remains unclear. The sequence derives from an adult who received the AZD1222 COVID-19 vaccine. In nucleotides, the CDR3 is TGCGCCAGCAGCTTGGTCCCCCAGAGCAATCAGCCCCAGCATTTT. Translation gives CASSLVPQSNQPQHF.